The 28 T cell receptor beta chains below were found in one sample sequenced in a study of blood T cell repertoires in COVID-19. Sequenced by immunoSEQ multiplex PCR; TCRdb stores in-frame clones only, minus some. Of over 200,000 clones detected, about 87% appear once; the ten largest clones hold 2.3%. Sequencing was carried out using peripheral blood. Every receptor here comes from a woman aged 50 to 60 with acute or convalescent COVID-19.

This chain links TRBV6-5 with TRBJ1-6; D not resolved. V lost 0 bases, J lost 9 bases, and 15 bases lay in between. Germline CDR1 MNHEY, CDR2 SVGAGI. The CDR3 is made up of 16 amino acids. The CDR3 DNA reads TGTGCCAGCAGTTACTCAAAGGAGGTTGCCGGTTCACCCCTCCACTTT. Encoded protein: CASSYSKEVAGSPLHF.

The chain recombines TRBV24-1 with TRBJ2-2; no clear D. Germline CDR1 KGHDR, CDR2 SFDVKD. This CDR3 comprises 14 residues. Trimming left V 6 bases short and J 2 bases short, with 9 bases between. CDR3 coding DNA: TGTGCCACCAGTTTTGGAGCAAACACCGGGGAGCTGTTTTTT. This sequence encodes CATSFGANTGELFF.

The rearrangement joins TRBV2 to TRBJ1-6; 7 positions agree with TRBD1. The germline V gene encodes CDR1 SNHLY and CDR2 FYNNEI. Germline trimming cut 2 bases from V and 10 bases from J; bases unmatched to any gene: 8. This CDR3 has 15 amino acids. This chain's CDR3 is CASSETAGGGSPLHF. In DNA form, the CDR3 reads TGTGCCAGCAGTGAAACGGCAGGGGGTGGCTCACCCCTCCACTTT.

CDR3: CAWLQGWNEQFF. In nucleotides, the CDR3 is TGTGCCTGGCTCCAGGGCTGGAATGAGCAGTTCTTC. This chain connects TRBV30 to TRBJ2-1; D possibly corresponds to TRBD1 (5 bases). V gave up 5 bases and J gave up 7 bases, with 12 bases separating them. Germline V gene lookup returns CDR1 GTSNPN and CDR2 SVGIG (reference sequence). The CDR3 sequence is 12 residues long.

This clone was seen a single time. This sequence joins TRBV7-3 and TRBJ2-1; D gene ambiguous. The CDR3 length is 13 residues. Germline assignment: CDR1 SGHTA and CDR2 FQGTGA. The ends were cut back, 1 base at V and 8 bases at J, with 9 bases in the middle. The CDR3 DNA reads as TGTGCCAGCAGCTTAATATCTGCGGATGAGCAGTTCTTC. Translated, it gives CASSLISADEQFF.

DNA for the CDR3: TGTGCCAGCAGCGTTCAGGCACTGCTGGACACTGAAGCTTTCTTT. It encodes CASSVQALLDTEAFF. The rearrangement uses TRBV7-9 and TRBJ1-1, with D unclear. Per germline, CDR1 SEHNR and CDR2 FQNEAQ (reference sequence). The CDR3 consists of 15 residues. V dropped 5 bases and J dropped 3 bases, with 16 bases sitting between them.

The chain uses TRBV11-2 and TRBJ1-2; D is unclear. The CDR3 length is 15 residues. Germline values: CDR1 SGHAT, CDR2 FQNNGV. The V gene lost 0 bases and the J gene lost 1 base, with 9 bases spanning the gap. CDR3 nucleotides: TGTGCCAGCAGCTTAGAACCAGCGCTTAACTATGGCTACACCTTC. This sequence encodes CASSLEPALNYGYTF.

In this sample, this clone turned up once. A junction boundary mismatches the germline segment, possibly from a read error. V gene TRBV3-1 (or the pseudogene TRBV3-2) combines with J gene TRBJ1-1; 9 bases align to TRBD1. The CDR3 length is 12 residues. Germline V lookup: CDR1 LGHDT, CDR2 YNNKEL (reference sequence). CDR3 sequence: CASSQAGTGSRF. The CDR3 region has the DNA TGTGCCAGCAGCCAGGCCGGGACAGGGTCTCGCTTT.

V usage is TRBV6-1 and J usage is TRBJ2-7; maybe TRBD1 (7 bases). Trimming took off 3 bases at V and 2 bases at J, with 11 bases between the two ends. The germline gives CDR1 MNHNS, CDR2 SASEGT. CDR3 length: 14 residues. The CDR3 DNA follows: TGTGCCAGCAGTGAGCGGGGACAGACCTACGAGCAGTACTTC. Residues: CASSERGQTYEQYF.

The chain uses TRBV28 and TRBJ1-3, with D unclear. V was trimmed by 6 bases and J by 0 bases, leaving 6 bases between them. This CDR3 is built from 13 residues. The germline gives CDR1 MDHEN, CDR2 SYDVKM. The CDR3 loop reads CASSRNSGNTIYF. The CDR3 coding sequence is TGTGCCAGCAGCCGTAACTCTGGAAACACCATATATTTT.

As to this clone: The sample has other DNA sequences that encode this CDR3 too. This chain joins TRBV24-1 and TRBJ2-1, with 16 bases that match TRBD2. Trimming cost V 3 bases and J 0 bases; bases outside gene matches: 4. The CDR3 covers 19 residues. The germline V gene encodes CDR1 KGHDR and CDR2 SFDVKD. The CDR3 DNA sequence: TGTGCCACCAGTGATCCGGGACTAGCGGGAGGGCCCTCCTACAATGAGCAGTTCTTC. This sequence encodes CATSDPGLAGGPSYNEQFF.

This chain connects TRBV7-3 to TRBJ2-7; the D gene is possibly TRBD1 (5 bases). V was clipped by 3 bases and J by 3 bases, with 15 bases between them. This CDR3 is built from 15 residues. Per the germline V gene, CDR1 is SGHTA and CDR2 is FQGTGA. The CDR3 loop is CASSFQGRGGYEQYF. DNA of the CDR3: TGTGCCAGCAGCTTCCAAGGAAGGGGTGGCTACGAGCAGTACTTC.

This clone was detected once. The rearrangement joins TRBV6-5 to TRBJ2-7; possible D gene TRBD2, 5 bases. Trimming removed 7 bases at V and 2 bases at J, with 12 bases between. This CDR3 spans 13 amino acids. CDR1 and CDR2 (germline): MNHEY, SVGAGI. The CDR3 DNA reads TGTGCCAGCATTCGGACCGGGGCCTACGAGCAGTACTTC. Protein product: CASIRTGAYEQYF.

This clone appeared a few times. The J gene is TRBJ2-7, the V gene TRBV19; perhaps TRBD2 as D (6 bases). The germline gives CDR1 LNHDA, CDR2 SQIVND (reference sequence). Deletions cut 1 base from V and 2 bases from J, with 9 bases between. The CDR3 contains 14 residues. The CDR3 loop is CASSIVRGTYEQYF. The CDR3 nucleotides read TGTGCCAGTAGTATAGTGCGCGGGACCTACGAGCAGTACTTC.

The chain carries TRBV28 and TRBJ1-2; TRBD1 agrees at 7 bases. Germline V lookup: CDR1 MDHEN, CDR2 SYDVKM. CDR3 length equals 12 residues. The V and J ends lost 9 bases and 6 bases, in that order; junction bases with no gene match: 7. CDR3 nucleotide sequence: TGTGCCAGTCTAGGGGGCGTGCATGGCTACACCTTC. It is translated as CASLGGVHGYTF.

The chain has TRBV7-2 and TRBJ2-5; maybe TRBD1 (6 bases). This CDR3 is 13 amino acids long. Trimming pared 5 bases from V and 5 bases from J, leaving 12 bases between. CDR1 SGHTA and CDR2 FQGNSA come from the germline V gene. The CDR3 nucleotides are TGTGCCAGCAGCCCTTGGGGGCGGGAGACCCAGTACTTC. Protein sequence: CASSPWGRETQYF.

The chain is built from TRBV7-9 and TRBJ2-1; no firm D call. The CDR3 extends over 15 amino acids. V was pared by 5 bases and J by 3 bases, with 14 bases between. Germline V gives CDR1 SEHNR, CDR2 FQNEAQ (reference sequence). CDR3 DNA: TGTGCCAGCAGCCCGAACGGAGAGGTCTACAATGAGCAGTTCTTC. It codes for CASSPNGEVYNEQFF.

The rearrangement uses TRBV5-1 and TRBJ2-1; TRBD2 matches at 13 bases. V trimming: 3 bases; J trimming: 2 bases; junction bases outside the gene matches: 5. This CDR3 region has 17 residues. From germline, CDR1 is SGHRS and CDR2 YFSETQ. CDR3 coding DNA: TGCGCCAGCAGCTCGACACTAGCGGGAGGGCCCTACAATGAGCAGTTCTTC. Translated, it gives CASSSTLAGGPYNEQFF.

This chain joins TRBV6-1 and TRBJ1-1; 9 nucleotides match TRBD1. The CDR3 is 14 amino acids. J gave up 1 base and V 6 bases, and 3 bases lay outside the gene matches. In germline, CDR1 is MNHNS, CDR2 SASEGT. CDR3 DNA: TGTGCCAGCAGAAAGGACAGGGGGAACACTGAAGCTTTCTTT. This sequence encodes CASRKDRGNTEAFF.

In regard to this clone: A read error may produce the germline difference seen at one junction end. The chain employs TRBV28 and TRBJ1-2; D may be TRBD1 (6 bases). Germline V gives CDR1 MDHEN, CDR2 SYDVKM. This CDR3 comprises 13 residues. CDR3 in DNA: TGCCGCAGCTCTGGGGGCCCAAACTATGGCTACACCTTC. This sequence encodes CRSSGGPNYGYTF.

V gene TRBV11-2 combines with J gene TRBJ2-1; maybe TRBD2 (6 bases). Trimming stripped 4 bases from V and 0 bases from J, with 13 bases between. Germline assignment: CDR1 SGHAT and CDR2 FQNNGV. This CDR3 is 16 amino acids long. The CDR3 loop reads CASSSPLADSYNEQFF. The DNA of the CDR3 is TGTGCCAGCAGCTCGCCGTTAGCGGACTCCTACAATGAGCAGTTCTTC.

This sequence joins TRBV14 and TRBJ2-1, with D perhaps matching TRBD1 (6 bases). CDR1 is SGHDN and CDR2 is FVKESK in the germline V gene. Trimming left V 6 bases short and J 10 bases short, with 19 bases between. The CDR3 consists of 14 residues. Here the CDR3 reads CASSLVPQGEEQFF. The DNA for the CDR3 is TGTGCCAGCAGTCTCGTCCCACAGGGAGAGGAGCAGTTCTTC.

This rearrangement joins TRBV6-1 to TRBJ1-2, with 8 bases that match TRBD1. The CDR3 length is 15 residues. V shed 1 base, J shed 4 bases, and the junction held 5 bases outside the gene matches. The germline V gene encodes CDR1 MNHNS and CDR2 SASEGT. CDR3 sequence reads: CASSEGQGTTYGYTF. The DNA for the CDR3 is TGTGCCAGCAGTGAAGGACAGGGGACTACCTATGGCTACACCTTC.

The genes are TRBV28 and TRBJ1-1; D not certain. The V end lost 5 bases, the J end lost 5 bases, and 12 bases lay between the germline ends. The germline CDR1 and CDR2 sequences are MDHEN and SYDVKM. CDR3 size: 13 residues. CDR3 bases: TGTGCCAGCAGTCCTTGGAGGCTTACTGAAGCTTTCTTT. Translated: CASSPWRLTEAFF.

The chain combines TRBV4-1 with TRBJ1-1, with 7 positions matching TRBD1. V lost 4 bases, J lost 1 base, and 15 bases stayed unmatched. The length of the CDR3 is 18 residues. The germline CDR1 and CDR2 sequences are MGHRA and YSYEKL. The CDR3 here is CASSLTAYSGDRNTEAFF. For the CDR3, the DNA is TGCGCCAGCAGCCTCACGGCATATTCAGGGGACAGGAACACTGAAGCTTTCTTT.

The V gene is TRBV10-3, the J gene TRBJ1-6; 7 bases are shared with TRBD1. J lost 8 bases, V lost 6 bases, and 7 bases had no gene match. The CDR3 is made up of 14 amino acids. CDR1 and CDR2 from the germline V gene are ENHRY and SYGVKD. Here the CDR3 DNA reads TGTGCCATCAGGGCGACAGGGTTGGATTCACCCCTCCACTTT. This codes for CAIRATGLDSPLHF.

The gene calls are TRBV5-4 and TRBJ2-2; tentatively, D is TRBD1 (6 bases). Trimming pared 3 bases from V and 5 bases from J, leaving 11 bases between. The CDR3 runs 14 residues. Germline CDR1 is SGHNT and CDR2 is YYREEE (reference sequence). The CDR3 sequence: CASSYPGETGELFF. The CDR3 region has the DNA TGTGCCAGCAGCTATCCAGGGGAGACCGGGGAGCTGTTTTTT.

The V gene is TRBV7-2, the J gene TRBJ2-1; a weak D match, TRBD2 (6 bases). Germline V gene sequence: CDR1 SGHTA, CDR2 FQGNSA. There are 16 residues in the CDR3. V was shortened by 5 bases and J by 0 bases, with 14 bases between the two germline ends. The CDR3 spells CASSPRAGSSYNEQFF. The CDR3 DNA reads TGTGCCAGCAGCCCCCGGGCGGGGAGCTCCTACAATGAGCAGTTCTTC.